The entry that follows covers one T cell receptor (beta chain) sequence. Ages ranged from about 18 to 89 years, with residence in about two dozen US areas. Grouping used clinical history reported by participants in a survey and questionnaire. Trimming shortened V by 4 bases and J by 6 bases, and 12 bases separated the two germline ends. Germline V lookup: CDR1 SGHRS, CDR2 YFSETQ. The CDR3 extends over 13 amino acids. This sample is drawn from a study of blood T cell repertoires in COVID-19. In the source study's methods: Amplified reference gene primers provided the basis for estimating nucleated cell counts. TCRdb keeps only in-frame clones here, not all; method: immunoSEQ multiplex PCR. Clone size and V and J calls were adopted from that table, with D and trimming inferred from the DNA. The top ten clones hold 7% to 10% of a sample with a few hundred thousand clones, around nine tenths of them seen once.

Source material: PBMCs or T cells enriched from blood (not recorded which). This sequence was found in a woman aged 60-75 years who had recovered from COVID-19. V and J are TRBV5-1 and TRBJ2-3; D may be TRBD2 (5 bases). The CDR3 spells CASSPGVRDTQYF. The CDR3 nucleotides are TGCGCCAGCAGCCCCGGGGTTAGGGATACGCAGTATTTT.